These T cell receptor beta chains were read from a single sample in a study of T cell responses to AZD1222 COVID-19 vaccine. Clones were sequenced by immunoSEQ multiplex PCR, and TCRdb holds only the in-frame ones, with some missing. Among about 150,000 clones listed, 91% were seen once. Sample: peripheral blood, taken on day 0 of AZD1222 vaccination. The receptor set was obtained from an adult in good health. Each CDR3 is given with its conserved first and last residue. A D gene is named only where the DNA matches it firmly. Clone size is shown for a subset of rows, as once, few, many or a class of expanded clone.

NA,TRBJ1-6,TRBV3-1/TRBV3-2,NA,TGTGCCAGCAGCCAAGATCGAGGATCACCCCTCCACTTT,CASSQDRGSPLHF
NA,TRBJ2-1,TRBV15,TRBD2,TGTGCCACCAGCAAAGGAGGACTAGCGGGAGTGGCCTACAATGAGCAGTTCTTC,CATSKGGLAGVAYNEQFF
NA,TRBJ1-1,TRBV6-2/TRBV6-3,NA,TGTGCCAGCAGTTACTCGACGGTGACGACTGAAGCTTTCTTT,CASSYSTVTTEAFF
NA,TRBJ1-1,TRBV7-9,NA,TGTGCCAGCAGCTTAGGTTTAGGGGGGAGCACTGAAGCTTTCTTT,CASSLGLGGSTEAFF
NA,TRBJ1-6,TRBV18,TRBD1,TGTGCCAGCTCACTGGACAGGGGAGGCTCACCCCTCCACTTT,CASSLDRGGSPLHF
NA,TRBJ1-5,TRBV19,TRBD1,TGTGCCAGTAGTCACAGGGGGGAACGTCAGCCCCAGCATTTT,CASSHRGERQPQHF
NA,TRBJ2-1,TRBV11-2,NA,TGTGCCAGCAGCTCGGGACCCCCGGCCTACAATGAGCAGTTCTTC,CASSSGPPAYNEQFF
NA,TRBJ2-1,TRBV13,NA,TGTGCCAGCAGCCTGCTAACGGATGTGTACAATGAGCAGTTCTTC,CASSLLTDVYNEQFF
few,TRBJ2-5,TRBV11-3,TRBD2,TGTGCCAGCAGCTTAGAGAGGGCGCGGGAGACCCAAGAGACCCAGTACTTC,CASSLERARETQETQYF
NA,TRBJ1-2,TRBV10-3,TRBD1,TGTACCTCCGGCTCCGGGACAGGGTTGAACTATGGCTACACCTTC,CTSGSGTGLNYGYTF
NA,TRBJ1-2,TRBV7-9,NA,TGTGCCAGCAGCTTTCCCAGGGATGGGGACTATGGCTACACCTTC,CASSFPRDGDYGYTF
NA,TRBJ1-1,TRBV12-3/TRBV12-4,NA,TGTGCCAGCAGTGGGACACCGAACACTGAAGCTTTCTTT,CASSGTPNTEAFF
NA,TRBJ2-7,TRBV28,NA,TGTGCCAGCAGTCTTTCAGGGATTAGCTCCTACGAGCAGTACTTC,CASSLSGISSYEQYF
NA,TRBJ2-7,TRBV6-5,TRBD1,TGTGCCAGCAGTTACTCACAGGGGTCCTACGAGCAGTACTTC,CASSYSQGSYEQYF
NA,TRBJ1-1,TRBV21-1,NA,TGTGCCAGCAGCAGGAGGCGACAGGGCTTAAACACTGAAGCTTTCTTT,CASSRRRQGLNTEAFF
NA,TRBJ1-1,TRBV6-5,NA,TGTGCCAGCAGTCGTAGTCGGGGCACTGAAGCTTTCTTT,CASSRSRGTEAFF
NA,TRBJ1-2,TRBV18,NA,TGTGCCAGCTCACCACCAAGGGGGGCAGACTATGGCTACACCTTC,CASSPPRGADYGYTF
NA,TRBJ2-7,TRBV13,TRBD2,TGTGCCAGCAGCTTACACGGGACTAGCGGCTACGAGCAGTACTTC,CASSLHGTSGYEQYF
NA,TRBJ2-5,TRBV5-5,NA,TGTGCCAGCAGCCTGTCAACCCGGGAGACCCAGTACTTC,CASSLSTRETQYF
NA,TRBJ1-1,TRBV6-1,NA,TGTGCCAGCAGTGAAGCTGGCCCCCTATTAAGCACTGAAGCTTTCTTT,CASSEAGPLLSTEAFF
NA,TRBJ1-4,TRBV6-1,TRBD1,TGTGCCAGCAGTGAAGACAGGGGGCTCAACGAAAAACTGTTTTTT,CASSEDRGLNEKLFF
NA,TRBJ1-3,TRBV10-3,NA,TGTGCCATCAGTGAGGCCTTGGACTCCCGGGGTTCTGGAAACACCATATATTTT,CAISEALDSRGSGNTIYF
NA,TRBJ2-7,TRBV7-8,NA,TGTGCCAGCAGCTTTGATAGAGCCTACGAGCAGTACTTC,CASSFDRAYEQYF
NA,TRBJ1-5,TRBV20-1,NA,TGCAGTGCTAGTCCAGGAAATCAGCCCCAGCATTTT,CSASPGNQPQHF
NA,TRBJ2-7,TRBV3-1/TRBV3-2,NA,TGTGCCAGCAGAGGGCAGGCCGGCGGGCAGTACTTC,CASRGQAGGQYF
few,TRBJ1-2,TRBV2,TRBD1,TGTGCCAGCAGTCAACCGGGACAGGGAGATTATGGCTACACCTTC,CASSQPGQGDYGYTF